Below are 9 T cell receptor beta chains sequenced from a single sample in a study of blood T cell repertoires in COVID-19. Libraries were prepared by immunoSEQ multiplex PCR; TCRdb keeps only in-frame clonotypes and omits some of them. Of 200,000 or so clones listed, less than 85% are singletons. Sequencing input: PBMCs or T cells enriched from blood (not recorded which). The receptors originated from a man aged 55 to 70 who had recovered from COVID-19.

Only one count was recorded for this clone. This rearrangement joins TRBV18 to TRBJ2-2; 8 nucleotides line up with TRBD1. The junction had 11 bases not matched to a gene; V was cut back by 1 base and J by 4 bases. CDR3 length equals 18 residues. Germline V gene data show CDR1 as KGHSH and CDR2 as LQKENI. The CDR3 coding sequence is TGTGCCAGCTCACCACGGTCCGACGCCGGGACAGGCACCGGGGAGCTGTTTTTT. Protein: CASSPRSDAGTGTGELFF. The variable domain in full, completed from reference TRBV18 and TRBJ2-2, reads NAGVMQNPRHLVRRRGQEARLRCSPMKGHSHVYWYRQLPEEGLKFMVYLQKENIIDESGMPKERFSAEFPKEGPSILRIQQVVRGDSAAYFCASSPRSDAGTGTGELFFGEGSRLTVL.

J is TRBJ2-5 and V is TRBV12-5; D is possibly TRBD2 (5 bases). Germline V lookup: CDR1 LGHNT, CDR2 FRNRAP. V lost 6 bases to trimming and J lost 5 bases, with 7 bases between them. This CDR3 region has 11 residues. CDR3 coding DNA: TGTGCTAGTGGCCCGGGGGAGACCCAGTACTTC. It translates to CASGPGETQYF.

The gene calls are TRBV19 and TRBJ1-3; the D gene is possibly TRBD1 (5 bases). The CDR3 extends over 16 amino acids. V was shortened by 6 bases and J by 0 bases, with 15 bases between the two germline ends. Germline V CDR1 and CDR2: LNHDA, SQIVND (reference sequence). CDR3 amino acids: CASRRQRRDSGNTIYF. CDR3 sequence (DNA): TGTGCCAGTAGGAGACAGCGTAGGGACTCTGGAAACACCATATATTTT.

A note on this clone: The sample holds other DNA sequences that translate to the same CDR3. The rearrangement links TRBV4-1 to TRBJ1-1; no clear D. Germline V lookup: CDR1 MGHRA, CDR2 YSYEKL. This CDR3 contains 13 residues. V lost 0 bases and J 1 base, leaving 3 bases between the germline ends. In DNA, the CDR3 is TGCGCCAGCAGCCAAGACAGGAACACTGAAGCTTTCTTT. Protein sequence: CASSQDRNTEAFF.

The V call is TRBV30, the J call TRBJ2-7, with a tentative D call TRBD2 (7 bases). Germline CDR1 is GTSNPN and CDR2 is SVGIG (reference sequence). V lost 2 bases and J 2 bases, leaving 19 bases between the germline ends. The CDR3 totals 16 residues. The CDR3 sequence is CAWSIYVGGATYEQYF. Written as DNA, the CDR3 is TGTGCCTGGAGTATATACGTGGGGGGGGCCACCTACGAGCAGTACTTC.

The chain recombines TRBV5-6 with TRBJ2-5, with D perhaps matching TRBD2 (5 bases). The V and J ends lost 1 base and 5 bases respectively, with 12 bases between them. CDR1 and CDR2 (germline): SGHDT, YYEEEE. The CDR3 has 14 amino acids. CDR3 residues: CASSLSGIGETQYF. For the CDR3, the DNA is TGTGCCAGCAGCTTGAGCGGCATCGGCGAGACCCAGTACTTC.

Here the CDR3 DNA reads TGTGCCAGCAGCTTAGTAGTCGCGGGGGCTAACTATGGCTACACCTTC. Amino acids: CASSLVVAGANYGYTF. The rearrangement links TRBV7-2 to TRBJ1-2, with D tentatively TRBD1 (5 bases). The CDR3 sequence is 16 residues long. Germline V lookup: CDR1 SGHTA, CDR2 FQGNSA. V lost 1 base and J lost 0, with 12 bases in between.

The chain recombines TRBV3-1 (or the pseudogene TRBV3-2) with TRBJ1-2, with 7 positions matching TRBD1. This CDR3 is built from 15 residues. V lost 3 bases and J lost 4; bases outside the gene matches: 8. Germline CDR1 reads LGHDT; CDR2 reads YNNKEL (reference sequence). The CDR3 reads CASSQYSGGGYGYTF. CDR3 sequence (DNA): TGTGCCAGCAGCCAGTATTCAGGGGGTGGCTATGGCTACACCTTC.

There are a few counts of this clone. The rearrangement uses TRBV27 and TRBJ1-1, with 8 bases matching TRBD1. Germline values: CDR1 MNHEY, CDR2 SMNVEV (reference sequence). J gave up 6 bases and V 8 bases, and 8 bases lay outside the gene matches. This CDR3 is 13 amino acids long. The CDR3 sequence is CASQDRVRSEAFF. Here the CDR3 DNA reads TGTGCCAGCCAGGACAGGGTTCGGTCTGAAGCTTTCTTT.